The sequence of this T cell receptor beta chain was determined in a study of cytomegalovirus exposure and HLA in healthy donors. Broader study findings: TCR beta V segments were, for the most part, productive about 87% or about 30% of the time in an earlier analysis. Several of the most significant clusters appeared, in a later analysis, to be linked to common viral pathogens. A few CMV-associated chains were confirmed in vitro to be specific for CMV antigens.

The primer mix had 60 Vbeta and 13 Jbeta primers. In the original processing: Later reanalysis found roughly 80 million unique TCR beta chains, some 10 million of them shared. Only in-frame clones appear in the TCRdb table, and some are missing; sequencing was by immunoSEQ multiplex PCR. V, J and clone size are taken as reported in that table, and D and trimming were inferred from the DNA itself. The sample includes about 120,000 clones, around two thirds seen only once; the top ten take just under 9.5%. Notes on this clone: Antigen specificity is unknown.

The sequence came from a woman aged 40-49 years in good health and CMV-seropositive. What was sequenced was PBMCs.

CDR3 in amino acids: CASSLPSSGNTIYF. CDR3 nucleotide sequence: TGTGCCAGCAGCCTCCCCAGCTCTGGAAACACCATATATTTT. The rearrangement joins TRBV9 to TRBJ1-3; D is unclear. Germline V lookup: CDR1 SGDLS, CDR2 YYNGEE. Deletions cut 4 bases from V and 0 bases from J, with 8 bases between. This CDR3 is 14 amino acids long.